This T cell receptor (beta chain) is drawn from a study of post-analysis software for immune sequencing data. About the study: Progressive-relapsing, secondary progressive and relapsing-remitting multiple sclerosis were among the disease courses included.

General study results and limits: People with multiple sclerosis had a significantly lower normalized Chao1 diversity than controls did.

Unique molecular identifiers were built into the TCR beta cDNA libraries. Using its own MiXCR run on the PCR reads, TCRdb lists one record per CDR3 protein. In the table there are about 820,000 distinct CDR3 sequences, approximately 57% of which are singletons. On this clonotype itself: The antigen is undetermined.

The TCR originated in a girl aged 5 to 17 with multiple sclerosis. Input material: blood.

CDR3 coding DNA: TGCGCCAGCAGTAGCGGGGGGTCAGACAATGAGCAGTTCTTC. This codes for CASSSGGSDNEQFF. This chain links TRBV5-1 with TRBJ2-1; 10 bases agree with TRBD2. V lost 5 bases and J lost 5; bases outside the gene matches: 4. The germline CDR1 and CDR2 sequences are SGHRS and YFSETQ. This CDR3 is built from 14 residues.